Below, 22 T cell receptor beta chains from the same sample are listed, as sequenced in a study of Graves' ophthalmopathy and Graves' hyperthyroidism. Scientists amplified the TCR beta CDR3 regions from RNA transcripts. HTBI primers were used in a first-round RT-PCR, which preceded a second-round multiplex PCR. MiXCR, applied by TCRdb to the multiplex PCR reads, yields one record per CDR3 protein. The repertoire holds 660,000 or so distinct CDR3 sequences, with about 38% as singletons. The source material was peripheral blood. All receptors derive from an adult man with Graves' ophthalmopathy.

This clonotype was seen ten or more times. J is TRBJ1-4 and V is TRBV7-6, with 8 bases fitting TRBD1. Looked up from germline, CDR1 is SGHVS and CDR2 is FNYEAQ. The CDR3 loop spans 14 amino acids. J lost 4 bases, V lost 5 bases, and 3 bases had no gene match. In DNA form, the CDR3 reads TGTGCCAGCAGCACCGGACAGGGTAATGAAAAACTGTTTTTT. Residues: CASSTGQGNEKLFF.

The table lists this clonotype with a few counts. This rearrangement joins TRBV7-9 to TRBJ2-2; D gene ambiguous. The V end lost 1 base, the J end lost 5 bases, and 8 bases lay between the germline ends. CDR3 length: 14 residues. Per germline, CDR1 SEHNR and CDR2 FQNEAQ (reference sequence). CDR3 sequence (DNA): TGTGCCAGCAGCTTAGAGCAAGGGACCGGGGAGCTGTTTTTT. Amino acids: CASSLEQGTGELFF.

The sample holds a few counts of this clonotype. At one of its ends the junction is not consistent with the germline gene, which may arise from a read error. The chain recombines TRBV10-3 with TRBJ2-2, with D uncertain. Germline CDR1 reads ENHRY; CDR2 reads SYGVKD. The CDR3 totals 14 residues. CDR3 sequence (DNA): TGTGCCAGCAGTTACTTCGACCCCCCCGGGGAGCTGTTTTTT. This gives the protein CASSYFDPPGELFF.

The V gene is TRBV7-8, the J gene TRBJ1-2; 10 bases line up with TRBD1. This CDR3 comprises 15 residues. The V gene's germline CDR1 is SGHVS and CDR2 FQNEAQ. J gave up 7 bases and V 4 bases, and 9 bases lay outside the gene matches. CDR3 nucleotide sequence: TGTGCCAGCAGCTGGGGGACAGGGGAAGTCTCTGGCTACACCTTC. This codes for CASSWGTGEVSGYTF.

This clonotype has a handful of counts. This chain joins TRBV4-3 and TRBJ2-2; D remains ambiguous. The CDR3 runs to 14 residues. Germline V gene lookup returns CDR1 LGHNA and CDR2 YSLEER. V dropped 4 bases and J dropped 6 bases, with 12 bases sitting between them. CDR3 sequence (DNA): TGCGCCAGCAGCCGCACACCTGCCTCCGGGGAGCTGTTTTTT. It yields the protein CASSRTPASGELFF.

The chain employs TRBV2 and TRBJ1-2, with 8 bases lining up with TRBD1. There are 13 residues in the CDR3. Unmatched junction bases numbered 7, after V lost 8 bases and J lost 5 bases. Germline V gene data show CDR1 as SNHLY and CDR2 as FYNNEI. Written as DNA, the CDR3 is TGTGCCAGCGGGAGGGGACAGGAGTATGGCTACACCTTC. Translation gives CASGRGQEYGYTF.

This clonotype came up many times. The chain uses TRBV4-1 and TRBJ2-5, with 7 bases fitting TRBD2. V lost 4 bases and J lost 5; bases outside the gene matches: 10. Germline V gene sequence: CDR1 MGHRA, CDR2 YSYEKL. The CDR3 totals 15 residues. The CDR3, as DNA: TGCGCCAGCAGCCGGGGACTACCCAGAACGGAGACCCAGTACTTC. Amino acid sequence: CASSRGLPRTETQYF.

The chain couples TRBV19 to TRBJ1-3; D is unclear. CDR1 is LNHDA and CDR2 is SQIVND in the germline V gene (reference sequence). V was pared by 6 bases and J by 0 bases, with 18 bases between. This CDR3 has 17 residues. The CDR3 spells CASRNSGATYSGNTIYF. For the CDR3, the DNA is TGTGCCAGTAGGAATAGCGGAGCCACCTACTCTGGAAACACCATATATTTT.

This clonotype was seen repeatedly, ten times or more. V gene TRBV14 combines with J gene TRBJ2-6; the match to TRBD1 covers 7 bases. The CDR3 covers 20 residues. Germline loops: CDR1 SGHDN, CDR2 FVKESK. V lost 1 base to trimming and J lost 0 bases; unmatched junction nucleotides: 12. DNA for the CDR3: TGTGCCAGCAGCCAAGTCAGCTCCAGGGGGAAGTTCTCTGGGGCCAACGTCCTGACTTTC. Its protein product is CASSQVSSRGKFSGANVLTF.

CDR3: CATSDATSGETQYF. The CDR3 nucleotides are TGTGCCACCAGTGATGCGACTAGCGGGGAGACCCAGTACTTC. This chain joins TRBV24-1 and TRBJ2-5, with 10 nucleotides matching TRBD2. V trimming: 3 bases; J trimming: 5 bases; junction bases outside the gene matches: 2. The germline gives CDR1 KGHDR, CDR2 SFDVKD. There are 14 residues in the CDR3.

This clonotype was picked up many times. This chain uses TRBV19 with TRBJ1-2; no clear D. Germline values: CDR1 LNHDA, CDR2 SQIVND (reference sequence). Trimming shortened V by 2 bases and J by 4 bases, and 11 bases separated the two germline ends. This CDR3 contains 14 residues. CDR3 nucleotides: TGTGCCAGTAGTATAAGCAGGAGTTTCTATGGCTACACCTTC. Residues: CASSISRSFYGYTF.

This clonotype appeared a few times. This rearrangement joins TRBV2 to TRBJ1-6, with D perhaps matching TRBD1 (5 bases). Germline values: CDR1 SNHLY, CDR2 FYNNEI. The V end lost 8 bases, the J end lost 6 bases, and 11 bases lay between the germline ends. The CDR3 runs to 13 residues. The CDR3 DNA reads TGTGCCAGCTCGGGGGACGGTAATTCACCCCTCCACTTT. Its protein is CASSGDGNSPLHF.

This clonotype showed up many times. This sequence joins TRBV7-3 and TRBJ1-6, with 7 bases identical to TRBD1. V shed 3 bases and J 6 bases; nucleotides not matched to a gene: 5. Germline V gives CDR1 SGHTA, CDR2 FQGTGA. This CDR3 region has 15 residues. The CDR3 region is CASSLYHRGNSPLHF. As DNA, the CDR3 is TGTGCCAGCAGCTTGTATCACAGGGGTAATTCACCCCTCCACTTT.

V and J are TRBV6-1 and TRBJ1-1; 7 positions agree with TRBD1. Trimming took 5 bases from V and 8 from J; bases not matched to a gene: 2. The CDR3 runs to 11 residues. CDR1 and CDR2 (germline): MNHNS, SASEGT. The CDR3 DNA reads as TGTGCCAGCAGTCGGACAGGAGAAGCTTTCTTT. Translating gives CASSRTGEAFF.

There are many counts of this clonotype. The chain recombines TRBV5-1 with TRBJ2-7; 10 nucleotides agree with TRBD2. V lost 4 bases and J lost 2; bases outside the gene matches: 12. Germline CDR1 is SGHRS and CDR2 is YFSETQ. This CDR3 contains 17 residues. CDR3 DNA: TGCGCCAGCAGCCTATCCTCCAGGACTAGCGGCACCTACGAGCAGTACTTC. As protein: CASSLSSRTSGTYEQYF.

At least ten counts were recorded for this clonotype. The genes are TRBV9 and TRBJ1-6; the D is unclear. The CDR3 has 13 amino acids. V lost 4 bases, J lost 10 bases, and 12 bases lay in between. The germline CDR1 and CDR2 sequences are SGDLS and YYNGEE. The CDR3 protein is CASSIVVGSPLHF. CDR3 sequence (DNA): TGTGCCAGCAGCATAGTGGTAGGGTCACCCCTCCACTTT. Variable domain in full (rest from reference TRBV9 and TRBJ1-6): DSGVTQTPKHLITATGQRVTLRCSPRSGDLSVYWYQQSLDQGLQFLIQYYNGEERAKGNILERFSAQQFPDLHSELNLSSLELGDSALYFCASSIVVGSPLHFGNGTRLTVT.

This chain joins TRBV6-1 and TRBJ2-5, with 12 bases aligning to TRBD2. Germline trimming cut 2 bases from V and 3 bases from J; bases unmatched to any gene: 10. Germline V gives CDR1 MNHNS, CDR2 SASEGT. This CDR3 comprises 18 residues. As DNA, the CDR3 is TGTGCCAGCAGTGAAAGGGCTCAGCGACTAGCGGGAGAAGAGACCCAGTACTTC. Residues: CASSERAQRLAGEETQYF.

The chain recombines TRBV12-3 or TRBV12-4 with TRBJ1-6; D is uncertain. The CDR3 totals 14 residues. V lost 5 bases, J lost 2 bases, and 7 bases lay in between. DNA of the CDR3: TGTGCCAGCAGTCCTGAGGCCTATAATTCACCCCTCCACTTT. Protein product: CASSPEAYNSPLHF.

This clonotype showed up just a few times. The CDR3 bases are TGTGCCAGCAGACGTTCCCGGGGTTCCTACGAGCAGTACTTC. Its protein is CASRRSRGSYEQYF. The rearrangement links TRBV6-6 to TRBJ2-7, with D maybe TRBD2 (5 bases). Trimming removed 6 bases from V and 1 base from J, with 13 bases in between. Germline V gene lookup returns CDR1 MNHNY and CDR2 SVGAGI (reference sequence). This CDR3 has 14 amino acids.

This chain uses TRBV9 with TRBJ2-7; a weak D match, TRBD1 (5 bases). This CDR3 comprises 16 residues. V was trimmed by 3 bases and J by 4 bases, leaving 20 bases between them. Per the germline V gene, CDR1 is SGDLS and CDR2 is YYNGEE. This CDR3 reads CASSDGPGSWAYEQYF. The CDR3 nucleotides are TGTGCCAGCAGCGACGGCCCAGGGTCTTGGGCTTACGAGCAGTACTTC. The full variable domain, completed using reference TRBV9 and TRBJ2-7, is DSGVTQTPKHLITATGQRVTLRCSPRSGDLSVYWYQQSLDQGLQFLIQYYNGEERAKGNILERFSAQQFPDLHSELNLSSLELGDSALYFCASSDGPGSWAYEQYFGPGTRLTVT.

This clonotype has ten or more counts. CDR3 sequence (DNA): TGTGCCAGCACGACTAGCGGGGACACCGGGGAGCTGTTTTTT. Its protein is CASTTSGDTGELFF. The rearrangement joins TRBV6-1 to TRBJ2-2; 11 bases agree with TRBD2. This CDR3 has 14 amino acids. CDR1 and CDR2 from the germline V gene are MNHNS and SASEGT. After removal of 7 bases from V and 3 bases from J, the junction contained 1 base not matched to a gene.

At least ten counts were recorded for this clonotype. The rearrangement uses TRBV30 and TRBJ1-4; TRBD1 matches 7 bases. The V segment lost 1 base and the J segment 6 bases; nucleotides outside the gene matches: 5. Per germline, CDR1 GTSNPN and CDR2 SVGIG (reference sequence). The CDR3 runs to 14 residues. CDR3 nucleotides: TGTGCCTGGAGTGGGGGACAGTCCTATGAAAAACTGTTTTTT. Translating gives CAWSGGQSYEKLFF.